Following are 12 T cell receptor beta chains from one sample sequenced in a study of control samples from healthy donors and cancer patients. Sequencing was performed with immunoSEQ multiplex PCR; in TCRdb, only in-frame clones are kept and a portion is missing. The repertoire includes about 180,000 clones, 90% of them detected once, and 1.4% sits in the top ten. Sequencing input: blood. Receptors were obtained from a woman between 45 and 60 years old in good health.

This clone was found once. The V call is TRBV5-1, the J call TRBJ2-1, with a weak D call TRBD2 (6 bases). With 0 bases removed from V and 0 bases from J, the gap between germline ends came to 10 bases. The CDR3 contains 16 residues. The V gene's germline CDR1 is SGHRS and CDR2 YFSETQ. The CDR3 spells CASSLGGLSSYNEQFF. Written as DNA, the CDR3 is TGCGCCAGCAGCTTGGGGGGACTTAGCTCCTACAATGAGCAGTTCTTC.

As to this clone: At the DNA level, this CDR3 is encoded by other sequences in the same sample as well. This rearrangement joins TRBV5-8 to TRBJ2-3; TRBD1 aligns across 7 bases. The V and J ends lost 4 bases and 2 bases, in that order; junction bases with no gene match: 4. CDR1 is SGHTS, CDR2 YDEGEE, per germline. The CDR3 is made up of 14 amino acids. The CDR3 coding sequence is TGTGCCAGCAGCCCCGGGACAGACACAGATACGCAGTATTTT. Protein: CASSPGTDTDTQYF.

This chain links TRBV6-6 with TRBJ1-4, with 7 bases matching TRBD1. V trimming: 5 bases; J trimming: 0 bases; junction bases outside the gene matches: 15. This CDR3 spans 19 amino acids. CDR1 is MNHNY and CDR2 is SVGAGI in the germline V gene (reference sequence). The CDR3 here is CASSRGGGQIVATNEKLFF. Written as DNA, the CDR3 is TGTGCCAGCAGTCGAGGAGGGGGACAGATCGTTGCAACTAATGAAAAACTGTTTTTT.

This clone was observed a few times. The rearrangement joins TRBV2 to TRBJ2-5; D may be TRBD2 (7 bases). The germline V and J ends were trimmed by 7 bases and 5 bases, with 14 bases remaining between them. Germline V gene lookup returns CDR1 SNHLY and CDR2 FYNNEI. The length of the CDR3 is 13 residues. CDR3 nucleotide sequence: TGTGCCAGCATACGGGGGGCCGGGGAGACCCAGTACTTC. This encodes CASIRGAGETQYF. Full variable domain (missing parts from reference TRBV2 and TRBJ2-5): EPEVTQTPSHQVTQMGQEVILRCVPISNHLYFYWYRQILGQKVEFLVSFYNNEISEKSEIFDDQFSVERPDGSNFTLKIRSTKLEDSAMYFCASIRGAGETQYFGPGTRLLVL.

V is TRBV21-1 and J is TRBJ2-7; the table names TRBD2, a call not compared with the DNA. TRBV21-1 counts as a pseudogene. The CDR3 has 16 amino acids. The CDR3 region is CASSKWRGPTYYEQYF. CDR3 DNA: TGTGCCAGCAGCAAATGGCGGGGGCCGACTTACTACGAGCAGTACTTC.

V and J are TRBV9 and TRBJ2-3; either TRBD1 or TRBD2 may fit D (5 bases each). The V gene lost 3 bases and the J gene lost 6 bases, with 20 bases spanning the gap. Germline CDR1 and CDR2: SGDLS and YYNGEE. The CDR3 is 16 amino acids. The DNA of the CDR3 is TGTGCCAGCAGCGCTACAAGGGGACGGATCGCGGATACGCAGTATTTT. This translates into CASSATRGRIADTQYF.

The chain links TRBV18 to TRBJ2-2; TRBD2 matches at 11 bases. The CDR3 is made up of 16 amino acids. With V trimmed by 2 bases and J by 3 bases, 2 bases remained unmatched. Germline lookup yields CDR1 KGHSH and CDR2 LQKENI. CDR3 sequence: CASSPGLAGYTGELFF. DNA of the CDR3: TGTGCCAGCTCACCAGGACTAGCGGGCTACACCGGGGAGCTGTTTTTT.

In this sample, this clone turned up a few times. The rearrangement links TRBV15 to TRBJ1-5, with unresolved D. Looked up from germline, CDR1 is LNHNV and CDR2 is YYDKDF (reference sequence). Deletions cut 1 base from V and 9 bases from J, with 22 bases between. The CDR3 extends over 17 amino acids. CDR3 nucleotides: TGTGCCACCAGCAGAGTTCATCCGTTCGGGGTCCCGGCGCCCCAGCATTTT. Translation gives CATSRVHPFGVPAPQHF.

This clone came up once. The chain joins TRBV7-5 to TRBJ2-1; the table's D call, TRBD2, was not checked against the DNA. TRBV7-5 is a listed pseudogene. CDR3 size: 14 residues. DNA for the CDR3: TGTGTCAGAAGCCCAGGAGGTTCCTACAATGAGCAGTTCTTC. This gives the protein CVRSPGGSYNEQFF.

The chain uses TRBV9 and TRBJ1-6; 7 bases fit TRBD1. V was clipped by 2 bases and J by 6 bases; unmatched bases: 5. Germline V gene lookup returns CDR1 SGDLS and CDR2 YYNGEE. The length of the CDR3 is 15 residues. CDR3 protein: CASSVGQVGNSPLHF. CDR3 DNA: TGTGCCAGCAGCGTCGGACAGGTCGGTAATTCACCCCTCCACTTT.

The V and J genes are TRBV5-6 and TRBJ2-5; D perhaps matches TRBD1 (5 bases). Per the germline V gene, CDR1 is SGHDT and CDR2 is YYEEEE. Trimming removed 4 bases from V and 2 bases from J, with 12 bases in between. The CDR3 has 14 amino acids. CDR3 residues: CASSRGRTQETQYF. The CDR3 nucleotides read TGTGCCAGCAGCCGCGGACGGACACAAGAGACCCAGTACTTC.

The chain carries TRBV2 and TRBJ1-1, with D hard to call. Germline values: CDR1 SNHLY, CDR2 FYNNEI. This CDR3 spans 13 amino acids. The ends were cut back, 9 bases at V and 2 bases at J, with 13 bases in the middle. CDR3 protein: CARLEYLNTEAFF. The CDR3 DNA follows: TGTGCCAGGCTGGAGTATCTAAACACTGAAGCTTTCTTT.